This T cell receptor beta chain comes out of a study of T cell responses to AZD1222 COVID-19 vaccine (dated by TCRdb to the early 2020s). As for the study more broadly: TCR sequencing covered more than 230 trial participants: nearly 210 given two doses of AZD1222 and 26 given two doses of MenACWY control vaccine. Trial participants were enrolled by age into 18-55, 56-69 and 70-plus year subgroups, with approximately 150, 30 and 60 TCR-sequenced participants respectively.

The CDR3 sequence holds 15 residues, the cysteine and phenylalanine included. Of the read, only the CDR3 DNA is kept; its 45 bases are in frame from base 1. Based on the germline V gene, the CDR1 and CDR2 sequences are SGHRS and YFSETQ. A distance of 15 bases separates the germline ends of V and J, which lose 4 bases and 4 bases respectively. Comment on this clone: Its antigen is currently not known. Base qualities are not at hand, and no much larger clone is one base apart.

The CDR3 regions of human TCRbeta chains were analyzed by immunosequencing. In the paper's pipeline: Repertoire TCRs were matched against a reference library of SARS-CoV-2-specific TCRs generated with the MIRA antigen-specificity platform. Breadth was defined as the fraction of unique TCRs that were SARS-CoV-2-associated. Depth was defined as the fraction of total T cells that were SARS-CoV-2-associated. Using the MIRA data, each spike-specific TCR was mapped to the spike region that the TCR reacts to and placed in a CD4 or CD8 class. Log10-transformed breadth and depth values were compared by one-way ANOVA with Sidak's multiple comparisons tests. TCRdb stores this immuneACCESS table with in-frame sequences only. Part of the clones is absent; in the studies checked, under half of the shortfall reflects unresolved V genes, and no reason is known for the rest. V and J calls and clone size are as listed in that table; D and trimming were resolved from the DNA. Across this sample there are 100,000 to 150,000 clones, with 70% to 85% seen only once. The leading ten clones occupy about 27% of the sample.

In the paper's terms, the time point label means: about 28 days (+/-7) after the second vaccine dose. Because spike-specific TCR depth and breadth did not differ between the two schedules, AZD1222 recipients who got a second dose at roughly 4 weeks were pooled with those who got a second dose at roughly 12 weeks. Vaccinee samples were obtained from the UK trials COV001 and COV002, which included a single-blind randomized controlled phase 2/3 trial of AZD1222 (ChAdOx1 nCoV-19) in healthy adults. Trial participant PBMC samples were collected at day 0 and day 28 after the second dose for TCRbeta chain sequencing. Results the study describes overall, beyond this receptor: The 56-69-year group was small, and its depth increase did not reach significance, likely because of low power. Conclusions about previously exposed vaccinees are limited, since just six or seven AZD1222 recipients were seropositive for SARS-CoV-2 at baseline. Because no day 14 peak-response samples were available, the repertoires could be characterized only after the peak T cell response. Epitopes outside the regions mutated in the B.1.351 and B.1.1.7 variants were reportedly recognized by nearly half of the unique spike-specific TCRs. Participants were mostly white British, with more females than males. The authors suggested clonal diversity may have been underestimated. A significant rise in spike-specific TCR breadth and depth was observed after two AZD1222 doses relative to day 0 and relative to MenACWY recipients. The whole spike protein was spanned by vaccine-associated CD4 TCRs, and dominant responses were seen in regions 160-218 and 743-854.

The clonotype was recovered from an adult who received the AZD1222 COVID-19 vaccine. The chain links TRBV5-1 with TRBJ2-1; the D segment could be TRBD2, given 6 matching bases. This specimen was peripheral blood, taken 28 days after the second AZD1222 dose. The CDR3 protein: CASSDQGGRYNEQFF. In nucleotide form, the sequence is TGCGCCAGCAGCGACCAGGGTGGGAGGTACAATGAGCAGTTCTTC.